Here is one T cell receptor beta chain with its context. The antigen it binds to is not known. Within one base of it there is no much larger clone, and no base qualities were kept. The sample belongs to a study of T cell responses to AZD1222 COVID-19 vaccine (dated by TCRdb to the early 2020s). Looking at the study overall: TCR sequencing was performed for some 250 trial participants, of whom around 200 were given two doses of AZD1222 and 26 were given two doses of MenACWY control vaccine. Trial participants were enrolled by age into 18-55, 56-69 and 70-plus year subgroups, with roughly 160, 29 and 62 TCR-sequenced participants respectively. The paper's findings and limits, for the study overall: Participants were mostly white British, with more females than males. The authors suggested clonal diversity may have been underestimated. CD4 TCRs associated with the vaccine covered the entire spike protein, and the dominant responses were in regions 160-218 and 743-854. Epitopes outside the regions mutated in the B.1.351 and B.1.1.7 variants were reportedly recognized by nearly half of the unique spike-specific TCRs. In the small 56-69-year group, the increase in depth fell short of significance, most likely because of low power. Spike-specific TCR breadth and depth rose significantly after two AZD1222 doses compared with day 0 and with MenACWY recipients. Because no samples from the day 14 peak response were available, repertoires could be characterized only after the peak T cell response. Conclusions about previously exposed vaccinees are limited because only six or seven AZD1222 recipients were SARS-CoV-2 seropositive at baseline.

The sample's time point label, in plain terms: baseline before first vaccination. The sample's treatment or condition label, decoded: meningococcal conjugate vaccine given as trial control. Vaccinee samples were obtained from the UK trials COV001 and COV002, which included a single-blind randomized controlled phase 2/3 trial of AZD1222 (ChAdOx1 nCoV-19) in healthy adults. Trial participant PBMC samples were collected at day 0 and day 28 after the second dose for TCRbeta chain sequencing. In the germline V gene, CDR1 corresponds to LGHNA and CDR2 to YNFKEQ. V trim: 0 bases; J trim: 4 bases; unmatched bases: 5. The CDR3 numbers 16 residues from cysteine through phenylalanine. Here the CDR3 DNA is all that survives: 48 bases in frame from base 1. The CDR3 regions of human TCRbeta chains were analyzed by immunosequencing. From the authors' description of their analysis: TCRs in the repertoires were matched against a reference library of SARS-CoV-2-specific TCRs that had been generated with the MIRA antigen-specificity platform. Breadth meant the fraction of unique TCRs that were SARS-CoV-2-associated, whereas depth meant the fraction of total T cells that were SARS-CoV-2-associated. Using the MIRA data, each spike-specific TCR was assigned both to the spike region to which the TCR was reactive and to a CD4 or CD8 class. Log10-transformed breadth and depth values were compared by one-way ANOVA with Sidak's multiple comparisons tests. As stored in TCRdb, this immuneACCESS dataset retains in-frame rearrangements with V and J assigned. A fraction of the clones does not appear; measured against another copy, unresolved V genes explain less than half of the discrepancy, and the remainder lacks a known reason. The V and J calls and clone size are taken from that table; D and trimming were inferred from the DNA. The sample table contains fewer than 250,000 clones; only one count was recorded for under 95% of them. Together, the top ten hold 1% of the sample.

Recombination linked TRBV4-2 to TRBJ2-3, with 9 middle bases fitting TRBD1. The source was peripheral blood, collected on day 0 of MenACWY control vaccination. This clonotype was obtained from an adult in good health. CDR3 loop: CASSQDPGQGPDTQYF. The DNA is as follows: TGTGCCAGCAGCCAAGATCCGGGACAGGGCCCAGATACGCAGTATTTT.